These 5 T cell receptor beta chains originate from one sample sequenced in a study of beta chain features in type 1 diabetes. Their antigen targets remain unknown. Isolated RNA was reverse transcribed in full, so expressed TCRB transcripts were sequenced. The table came from immunoSEQ multiplex PCR; TCRdb's copy has only in-frame clones and leaves some out. The sample consists of roughly 730,000 clones, roughly 13% of them appearing once. Findings of the study overall: Researchers report that Type 1 diabetes patients had moderately but significantly shorter TCRB CDR3s across all four CD4+ subsets.

Source material: naive CD4+ T cells from blood. Receptors originate from a young man with type 1 diabetes.

This sequence joins TRBV29-1 and TRBJ1-1; D might be TRBD1 (6 bases). Trimming stripped 2 bases from V and 6 bases from J, with 13 bases between. The V gene's germline CDR1 is SQVTM and CDR2 ANQGSEA. The CDR3 length is 13 residues. The CDR3 bases are TGCAGCGTTGAAACGTCAGGGGTGCCTGAAGCTTTCTTT. Amino acids: CSVETSGVPEAFF.

About this clone itself: Other DNA sequences of this sample code for an identical CDR3. This rearrangement joins TRBV30 to TRBJ1-3; the D is unclear. Trimming removed 0 bases from V and 0 bases from J, with 3 bases in between. Germline V gene lookup returns CDR1 GTSNPN and CDR2 SVGIG (reference sequence). The CDR3 runs to 13 residues. CDR3 bases: TGTGCCTGGAGTGTGGGCTCTGGAAACACCATATATTTT. Translating gives CAWSVGSGNTIYF.

This clone was detected only a few times. Different DNA sequences within this sample yield the same CDR3. The rearrangement joins TRBV2 to TRBJ1-1; D is undetermined. Trimming stripped 5 bases from V and 3 bases from J, with 4 bases between. Germline CDR1 is SNHLY and CDR2 is FYNNEI. The CDR3 is 11 amino acids. CDR3 in amino acids: CASSPDTEAFF. CDR3 DNA sequence: TGTGCCAGCAGTCCGGACACTGAAGCTTTCTTT.

Comment on this clone: A junction boundary mismatches the germline segment, possibly from a read error. V and J are TRBV27 and TRBJ2-1; 10 bases match TRBD1. Germline V gene sequence: CDR1 MNHEY, CDR2 SMNVEV (reference sequence). This CDR3 is 13 amino acids long. The CDR3 nucleotides are TGTGCCAGCAGTTTACCGACAGGGGGCGAAACCCTCTTC. It translates to CASSLPTGGETLF.

This clone turned up a few times. CDR3 protein: CASSGGVRDSEKLFF. The CDR3 coding sequence is TGTGCCAGCAGCGGTGGGGTTAGAGATTCTGAAAAACTGTTTTTT. The chain recombines TRBV7-9 with TRBJ1-4; D ambiguous. CDR1 is SEHNR and CDR2 is FQNEAQ in the germline V gene (reference sequence). The V end was cut by 5 bases, the J end by 7 bases, with 17 bases between. CDR3 size: 15 residues.